This T cell receptor beta chain was retrieved from a study of shared clonotypes between healthy human individuals. The germline gives CDR1 LNHDA, CDR2 SQIVND (reference sequence). The CDR3 loop spans 14 amino acids. Deletions cut 3 bases from V and 3 bases from J, with 12 bases between. TCRdb keeps only in-frame clones here, not all; method: immunoSEQ multiplex PCR. The sample lists some 320,000 clones; around 90% were seen once. This clone was recorded only once. This clonotype was obtained from a man aged 18 to 29 in good health. The specimen was memory CD8+ T cells sorted from blood. The subset is: CD45RO+ cells pooled with CCR7-negative TemRA cells. This chain uses TRBV19 with TRBJ2-7; D remains ambiguous. DNA of the CDR3: TGTGCCAGTAGTATGCGGCCCTTCGGCTACGAGCAGTACTTC. It codes for CASSMRPFGYEQYF.